Listed here are 10 T cell receptor beta chains from one sample, sequenced in a study of beta chain features in type 1 diabetes. Since all of the isolated RNA was reverse transcribed, expressed TCRB transcripts were what got sequenced. Assay used: immunoSEQ multiplex PCR; TCRdb lists only in-frame clones, some missing. Of approximately 84,000 clones listed, roughly a third are singletons. Sequencing was performed on stem cell memory CD4+ T cells from blood. All receptors derive from a woman between 18 and 29 years old in good health.

This chain links TRBV30 with TRBJ2-3, with a possible D match to TRBD2 (6 bases). The CDR3 has 14 residues. Germline lookup yields CDR1 GTSNPN and CDR2 SVGIG (reference sequence). Trimming removed 4 bases from V and 1 base from J, with 12 bases in between. CDR3 amino acids: CAWTGTSRTDTQYF. DNA of the CDR3: TGTGCCTGGACGGGGACTTCTCGCACAGATACGCAGTATTTT.

This clone was recorded a few times. V and J are TRBV30 and TRBJ2-2, with 13 bases fitting TRBD2. The V gene end was trimmed by 7 bases and the J gene end by 5 bases; junction bases not matched to a gene: 1. The germline V gene encodes CDR1 GTSNPN and CDR2 SVGIG (reference sequence). CDR3 length: 13 residues. The CDR3 DNA reads TGTGCCTCGGGACTAGCGGGGACCGGGGAGCTGTTTTTT. It translates to CASGLAGTGELFF.

The sample holds one count of this clone. The chain recombines TRBV4-3 with TRBJ2-7, with 8 bases identical to TRBD1. Germline trimming cut 1 base from V and 4 bases from J; bases unmatched to any gene: 9. Germline CDR1 reads LGHNA; CDR2 reads YSLEER. The CDR3 is made up of 16 amino acids. The CDR3 loop reads CASSQVTGDRRYEQYF. DNA of the CDR3: TGCGCCAGCAGCCAAGTTACGGGGGACAGGAGATACGAGCAGTACTTC.

This clone was picked up a small number of times. The J gene is TRBJ1-2, the V gene TRBV28; 7 bases agree with TRBD1. After removal of 6 bases from V and 8 bases from J, the junction contained 12 bases not matched to a gene. Per the germline V gene, CDR1 is MDHEN and CDR2 is SYDVKM. The CDR3 totals 14 residues. CDR3 coding DNA: TGTGCCAGCAGCTGGACAACAGGGGAGAGAGGCTACACCTTC. This codes for CASSWTTGERGYTF.

The rearrangement joins TRBV4-1 to TRBJ2-7; D may be TRBD2 (5 bases). V lost 4 bases, J lost 2 bases, and 15 bases lay in between. There are 15 residues in the CDR3. Germline V gene sequence: CDR1 MGHRA, CDR2 YSYEKL. The DNA for the CDR3 is TGCGCCAGCAGCCGGTCTGGACTCCTAACCTACGAGCAGTACTTC. Translating gives CASSRSGLLTYEQYF.

The gene calls are TRBV7-9 and TRBJ2-7; 7 nucleotides line up with TRBD1. The CDR3 sequence is 13 residues long. Unmatched junction bases numbered 1, after V lost 5 bases and J lost 0 bases. CDR1 is SEHNR, CDR2 FQNEAQ, per germline (reference sequence). In nucleotides, the CDR3 is TGTGCCAGCAGCGGGACAGACTCCTACGAGCAGTACTTC. Translating it yields CASSGTDSYEQYF.

J is TRBJ2-1 and V is TRBV6-5; 8 bases align to TRBD1. The germline CDR1 and CDR2 sequences are MNHEY and SVGAGI. V dropped 5 bases and J dropped 5; count of bases not matched to a gene: 8. The CDR3 is 15 amino acids. In DNA, the CDR3 is TGTGCCAGCAGTCGCGGGAACAGGGGGAACAATGAGCAGTTCTTC. Amino acid sequence: CASSRGNRGNNEQFF.

This rearrangement joins TRBV6-1 to TRBJ2-7; TRBD1 might be the D (8 bases). Per germline, CDR1 MNHNS and CDR2 SASEGT. CDR3 length: 15 residues. V lost 4 bases to trimming and J lost 5 bases, with 18 bases between them. This chain's CDR3 is CASSASTSRGHEQYF. The CDR3 DNA sequence: TGTGCCAGCAGTGCCTCGACTAGCAGGGGGCACGAGCAGTACTTC.

The chain has TRBV9 and TRBJ2-2, with 7 bases fitting TRBD1. The CDR3 totals 17 residues. CDR1 and CDR2 from the germline V gene are SGDLS and YYNGEE. V was clipped by 4 bases and J by 7 bases; unmatched bases: 16. The CDR3 region has the DNA TGTGCCAGCAGCCCCCTAACCGGGACAGATTTTTTCGGGGAGCTGTTTTTT. It is translated as CASSPLTGTDFFGELFF.

This clone was found many times. CDR3 sequence (DNA): TGTGCCAGCGCGGTGAATGAAAAACTGTTTTTT. It specifies CASAVNEKLFF. The chain joins TRBV7-9 to TRBJ1-4; D is uncertain. In germline, CDR1 is SEHNR, CDR2 FQNEAQ (reference sequence). Between the trimmed V and J ends, which lost 8 bases and 5 bases, there was a span of 6 bases. The CDR3 sequence is 11 residues long.